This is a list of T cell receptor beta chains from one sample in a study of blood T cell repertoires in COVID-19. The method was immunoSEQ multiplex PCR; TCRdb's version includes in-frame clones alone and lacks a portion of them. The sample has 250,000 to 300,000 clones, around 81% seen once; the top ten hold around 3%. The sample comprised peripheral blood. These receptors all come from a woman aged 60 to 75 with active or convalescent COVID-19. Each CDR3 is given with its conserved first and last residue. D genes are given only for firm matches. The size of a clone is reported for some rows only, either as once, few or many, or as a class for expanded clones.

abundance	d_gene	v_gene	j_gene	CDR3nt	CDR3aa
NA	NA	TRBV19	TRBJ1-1	TGTGCCAGTAGTTTACAGCAGGGGAACACTGAAGCTTTCTTT	CASSLQQGNTEAFF
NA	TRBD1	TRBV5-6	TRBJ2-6	TGTGCCAGCAAACAGGGGGCTTTCGCTGGGGCCAACGTCCTGACTTTC	CASKQGAFAGANVLTF
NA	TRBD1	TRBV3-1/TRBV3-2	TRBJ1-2	TGTGCCAGCAGCGCTTCCCCAGGGGGCGGGCCGACTCGCTTC	CASSASPGGGPTRF
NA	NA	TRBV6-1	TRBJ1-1	TGTGCCAGCAGTGAAGCGGCGGTGAGAGACAGGGAAGCTTTCTTT	CASSEAAVRDREAFF
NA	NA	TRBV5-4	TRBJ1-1	TGTGCCAGCAGCGGTCAGGACAGTCCTAAGGGGAACACTGAAGCTTTCTTT	CASSGQDSPKGNTEAFF
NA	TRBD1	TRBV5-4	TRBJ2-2	TGTGCCAGCAGCTCGGGACAGGGGGACACCGGGGAGCTGTTTTTT	CASSSGQGDTGELFF
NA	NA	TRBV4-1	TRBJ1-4	TGCGCCAGCAGCCAAGATATTTGGGAGCAGGATGAAAAACTGTTTTTT	CASSQDIWEQDEKLFF
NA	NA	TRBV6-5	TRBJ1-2	TGTGCCGGCCAGACAGTGGCTAGCTATGGCTACACCTTC	CAGQTVASYGYTF
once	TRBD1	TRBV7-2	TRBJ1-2	TGTGCCAGCAGCTTAGGACCAGGGGGAAAATATGGCTACACCTTC	CASSLGPGGKYGYTF
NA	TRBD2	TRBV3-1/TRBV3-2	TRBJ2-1	TGTGCCAGCAGCTCTAGCGGGGGGGAAGACAATGAGCAGTTCTTC	CASSSSGGEDNEQFF
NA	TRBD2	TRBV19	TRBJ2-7	TGTGCCAGTAGTCGCGGACTAGCGGGGGACTTACTTACCCCCTTTTACGAGCAGTACTTC	CASSRGLAGDLLTPFYEQYF
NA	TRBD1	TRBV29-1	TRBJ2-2	TGCAGCGCCTGGTTGGGACAGGGGGACACCGGGGAGCTGTTTTTT	CSAWLGQGDTGELFF
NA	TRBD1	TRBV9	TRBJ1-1	TGTGCCAGCAGCGGAGGACAGGGAAGCACTGAAGCTTTCTTT	CASSGGQGSTEAFF
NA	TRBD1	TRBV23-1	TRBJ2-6	TGCGCCAGCAGCCCGGACAGGGGGCGGGGGGCCAACGTCCTGACTTTC	CASSPDRGRGANVLTF
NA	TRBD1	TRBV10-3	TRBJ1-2	TGTGCCATCAGTGAGGGGGGAACAGGGGCCTATGGCTACACCTTC	CAISEGGTGAYGYTF
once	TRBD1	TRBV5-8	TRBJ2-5	TGTGCCAGCAGCTGGGGGACAGAAACCCAGTACTTC	CASSWGTETQYF
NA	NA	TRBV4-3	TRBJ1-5	TGCGCCAGCAGCCAAGAAATAGGGAGAGGAAATCAGCCCCAGCATTTT	CASSQEIGRGNQPQHF
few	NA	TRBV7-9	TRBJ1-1	TGTGCCAGCAGCTCCACTGCTTCCTCCTTGAACACTGAAGCTTTCTTT	CASSSTASSLNTEAFF
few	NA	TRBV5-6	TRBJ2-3	TGTGCCAGCAGCTTGGGCGGGGCCCGTGGGACGCAGTATTTT	CASSLGGARGTQYF
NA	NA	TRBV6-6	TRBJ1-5	TGTGCCAGCAGTTACCGGGAAAATCAGCCCCAGCATTTT	CASSYRENQPQHF
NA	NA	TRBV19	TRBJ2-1	TGTGCCAGTAGTATAGGGGGAGAATCGCAGTTCTTC	CASSIGGESQFF
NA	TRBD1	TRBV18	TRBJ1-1	TGTGCCAGCTCCCCCGTAACAGGGGGTGAAGCTTTCTTT	CASSPVTGGEAFF
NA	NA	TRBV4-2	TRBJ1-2	TGTGCCAGCAGCCAATCTGAGGGCCAGTCTAACTATGGCTACACCTTC	CASSQSEGQSNYGYTF
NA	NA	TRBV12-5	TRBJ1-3	TGTGCTAGTGGCCAACAGGGACCCGGGAACACCATATATTTT	CASGQQGPGNTIYF
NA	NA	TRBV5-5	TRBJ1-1	TGTGCCAGCAGCCTGGTAGGACACATGAACACTGAAGCTTTCTTT	CASSLVGHMNTEAFF
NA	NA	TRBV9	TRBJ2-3	TGTGCCAGCAGCGTAGTACGGGGTCGGACAGATACGCAGTATTTT	CASSVVRGRTDTQYF
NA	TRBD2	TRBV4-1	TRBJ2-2	TGCGCCAGCAGCCCGGGACTAGCGGGGGTTACCGGGGAGCTGTTTTTT	CASSPGLAGVTGELFF
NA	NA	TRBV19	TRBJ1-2	TGTGCCAGTTCCCCCGGGGAGTACTATGGCTACACCTTC	CASSPGEYYGYTF
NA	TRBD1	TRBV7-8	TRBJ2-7	TGTGCCAGCAGCTTAACCGGGACAGGGATGAGGGAGCAGTACTTC	CASSLTGTGMREQYF
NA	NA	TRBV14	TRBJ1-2	TGTGCCAGCAGCCAAGTCAGGGGCCATGGCTACACCTTC	CASSQVRGHGYTF
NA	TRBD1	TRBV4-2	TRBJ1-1	TGTGCCAGCAGCCAAGATAAGGGGGCGGGGGGTTACACTGAAGCTTTCTTT	CASSQDKGAGGYTEAFF
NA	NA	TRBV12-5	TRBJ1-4	TGTGCTAGTGGCCCGGACACCACGGGCGAAAAACTGTTTTTT	CASGPDTTGEKLFF
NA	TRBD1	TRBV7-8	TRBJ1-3	TGTGCCAGCAGCTACAGGGGGGCTGGAAACACCATATATTTT	CASSYRGAGNTIYF
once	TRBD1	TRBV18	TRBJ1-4	TGTGCCAGCTCACCAGACAGGGTTGAAAAACTGTTTTTT	CASSPDRVEKLFF
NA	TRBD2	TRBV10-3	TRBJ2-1	TGTGCCATCAGTAGCGGGGGGACCTACAATGAGCAGTTCTTC	CAISSGGTYNEQFF
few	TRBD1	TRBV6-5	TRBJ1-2	TGTGCCAGCAGACTGGACAGGGCAGATGGCTACACCTTC	CASRLDRADGYTF
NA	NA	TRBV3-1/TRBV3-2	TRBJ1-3	TGTGCCAGCAGCCGGAGTATTGCTGGAAACACCATATATTTT	CASSRSIAGNTIYF